One and the same sample provided the 15 T cell receptor beta chains below, sequenced in a study of CD8 T cells in Susac syndrome. Random hexamers served to reverse transcribe roughly 0.5 to 1 ug RNA. TCRdb analysed the immunoSEQ multiplex PCR reads with MiXCR anew, one entry per CDR3 protein. The sample comprises 100,000 to 150,000 distinct CDR3 sequences, about 94% of which are singletons, and approximately 0.12% rests with the top ten. Sequenced input: CD4+ T cells from PBMCs. All receptors come from a human donor with multiple sclerosis.

The V and J genes are TRBV2 and TRBJ1-2, with TRBD1 identical over 11 bases. The CDR3 runs 15 residues. Trimming took 5 bases from V and 5 from J; bases not matched to a gene: 7. CDR1 and CDR2 (germline): SNHLY, FYNNEI. This CDR3 reads CASSLRDRGSYGYTF. CDR3 nucleotide sequence: TGTGCCAGCAGTTTGAGGGACAGGGGGAGTTATGGCTACACCTTC.

The chain employs TRBV12-3 or TRBV12-4 and TRBJ2-5; no reliable D call. With 5 bases removed from V and 5 bases from J, the gap between germline ends came to 6 bases. This CDR3 has 11 amino acids. The CDR3 bases are TGTGCCAGCAGTACTCTTGAGACCCAGTACTTC. Its translation: CASSTLETQYF.

CDR3 sequence: CASRAGQRTEAFF. DNA of the CDR3: TGTGCCAGCAGGGCCGGACAGCGAACTGAAGCTTTCTTT. V gene TRBV6-5 combines with J gene TRBJ1-1, with TRBD1 as a possible D gene (6 bases). Germline lookup yields CDR1 MNHEY and CDR2 SVGAGI. Trimming left V 6 bases short and J 5 bases short, with 13 bases between. The length of the CDR3 is 13 residues.

The V and J genes are TRBV9 and TRBJ2-5; 7 bases fit TRBD1. There are 15 residues in the CDR3. Germline lookup yields CDR1 SGDLS and CDR2 YYNGEE. With V trimmed by 4 bases and J by 5 bases, 11 bases remained unmatched. For the CDR3, the DNA is TGTGCCAGCAGCTTCCCGCGAGGGGGCTTGGAGACCCAGTACTTC. Its protein product is CASSFPRGGLETQYF. The variable domain in full, with the rest retrieved from reference TRBV9 and TRBJ2-5, is DSGVTQTPKHLITATGQRVTLRCSPRSGDLSVYWYQQSLDQGLQFLIQYYNGEERAKGNILERFSAQQFPDLHSELNLSSLELGDSALYFCASSFPRGGLETQYFGPGTRLLVL.

The chain is built from TRBV5-1 and TRBJ2-3; perhaps D is TRBD1 or TRBD2 (5 bases each). CDR3 length: 15 amino acids. Germline values: CDR1 SGHRS, CDR2 YFSETQ. V lost 1 base and J lost 1, with 10 bases in between. CDR3 loop: CASSLSGPRTDTQYF. In DNA, the CDR3 is TGCGCCAGCAGCTTGTCGGGGCCACGCACAGATACGCAGTATTTT.

This sequence joins TRBV5-6 and TRBJ1-2; 7 nucleotides line up with TRBD1. Germline V lookup: CDR1 SGHDT, CDR2 YYEEEE. V gave up 4 bases and J gave up 8 bases; unmatched junction bases: 11. There are 14 residues in the CDR3. DNA of the CDR3: TGTGCCAGCAGCCTCGTAGACAGGGAAGAGGGCTACACCTTC. It specifies CASSLVDREEGYTF.

CDR3 nucleotide sequence: TGTGCCAGCAGCTTAGGCCAGGCCGGGCGGTACTTC. Protein: CASSLGQAGRYF. The chain has TRBV11-2 and TRBJ2-7; the D is unclear. Germline loops: CDR1 SGHAT, CDR2 FQNNGV. The CDR3 consists of 12 residues. V was cut by 1 base and J by 12 bases, with 13 bases left in between.

CDR3 sequence (DNA): TGTGCCAGCAGCTTCGGGCAGAGTCGCACAGATACGCAGTATTTT. Translation gives CASSFGQSRTDTQYF. The chain is built from TRBV7-9 and TRBJ2-3; D uncertain. V was shortened by 3 bases and J by 1 base, with 11 bases between the two germline ends. The CDR3 runs to 15 residues. Per the germline V gene, CDR1 is SEHNR and CDR2 is FQNEAQ (reference sequence).

This sequence joins TRBV7-9 and TRBJ1-2; D not resolved. The CDR3 contains 12 residues. CDR1 and CDR2 from the germline V gene are SEHNR and FQNEAQ (reference sequence). Trimming took 4 bases from V and 8 from J, leaving 11 bases between them. DNA for the CDR3: TGTGCCAGCAGCTCGGAGGCTCGGGGCTACACCTTC. As protein: CASSSEARGYTF.

This clonotype has a single count. The chain recombines TRBV29-1 with TRBJ1-5; D uncertain. Germline CDR1 reads SQVTM; CDR2 reads ANQGSEA. This CDR3 comprises 12 residues. Trimming took off 7 bases at V and 4 bases at J, with 11 bases between the two ends. The CDR3 DNA follows: TGCAGCGCCACTGGGGAAAATCAGCCCCAGCATTTT. Amino acids: CSATGENQPQHF.

The chain is built from TRBV6-5 and TRBJ1-5, with D unresolved. Trimming stripped 3 bases from V and 4 bases from J, with 7 bases between. The CDR3 totals 13 residues. CDR1 and CDR2 from the germline V gene are MNHEY and SVGAGI. The CDR3 region is CASSYQRNQPQHF. The DNA for the CDR3 is TGTGCCAGCAGTTATCAGCGAAATCAGCCCCAGCATTTT.

The V and J genes are TRBV19 and TRBJ2-1, with D hard to call. This CDR3 is 14 amino acids long. V was cut by 7 bases and J by 5 bases, with 15 bases left in between. Germline CDR1 LNHDA, CDR2 SQIVND (reference sequence). The CDR3 bases are TGTGCCAGTAATACCGCATTCAAAAACAATGAGCAGTTCTTC. The encoded protein is CASNTAFKNNEQFF.

The rearrangement joins TRBV7-2 to TRBJ1-2, with 7 bases matching TRBD1. The CDR3 is 13 residues long. Germline values: CDR1 SGHTA, CDR2 FQGNSA. The ends lost 5 bases at V and 8 bases at J; junction bases unmatched: 8. The CDR3 sequence is CASSPRTGEGYTF. The CDR3 bases are TGTGCCAGCAGCCCCCGAACAGGGGAAGGCTACACCTTC.

This chain connects TRBV20-1 to TRBJ1-5; D unresolved. With 4 bases removed from V and 2 bases from J, the gap between germline ends came to 9 bases. Germline lookup yields CDR1 DFQATT and CDR2 SNEGSKA (reference sequence). The CDR3 consists of 13 residues. CDR3 nucleotides: TGCAGTGCTAAGAGGGAGGGCAATCAGCCCCAGCATTTT. Translation: CSAKREGNQPQHF.

The chain recombines TRBV7-2 with TRBJ2-1; no clear D gene. Deletions cut 3 bases from V and 6 bases from J, with 18 bases between. The CDR3 extends over 16 amino acids. Germline V lookup: CDR1 SGHTA, CDR2 FQGNSA. CDR3 DNA sequence: TGTGCCAGCAGCTTTAGCATGGATAGCCGGTTCAATGAGCAGTTCTTC. Its protein product is CASSFSMDSRFNEQFF. Full variable domain (outside the CDR3, taken from reference TRBV7-2 and TRBJ2-1): GAGVSQSPSNKVTEKGKDVELRCDPISGHTALYWYRQSLGQGLEFLIYFQGNSAPDKSGLPSDRFSAERTGGSVSTLTIQRTQQEDSAVYLCASSFSMDSRFNEQFFGPGTRLTVL.